These 20 T cell receptor beta chains came from one sample sequenced in a study of T cell responses to AZD1222 COVID-19 vaccine. The data were produced by immunoSEQ multiplex PCR, yet TCRdb's version contains in-frame clones alone and is incomplete. This sample yields tens of thousands of clones, of which about 90% are seen a single time; around 5.2% belongs to the top ten. Sequences were derived from peripheral blood, sampled on day 0 of MenACWY control vaccination. Every receptor here comes from an adult in good health.

J is TRBJ2-6 and V is TRBV28, with 8 bases aligning to TRBD2. The CDR3 contains 16 residues. Germline loops: CDR1 MDHEN, CDR2 SYDVKM. Trimming removed 7 bases from V and 3 bases from J; junction bases left unmatched: 8. CDR3 nucleotides: TGTGCCAGCACCACTACAGCGGGAGATGGGGCCAACGTCCTGACTTTC. This translates into CASTTTAGDGANVLTF.

The rearrangement uses TRBV18 and TRBJ1-1; D remains ambiguous. This CDR3 is built from 14 residues. CDR1 and CDR2 from the germline V gene are KGHSH and LQKENI. The ends were cut back, 3 bases at V and 1 base at J, with 9 bases in the middle. The CDR3 sequence: CASSPVQKNTEAFF. CDR3 DNA: TGTGCCAGCTCACCTGTACAGAAGAACACTGAAGCTTTCTTT.

The rearrangement joins TRBV7-2 to TRBJ1-1; 8 nucleotides line up with TRBD1. CDR3 length: 14 residues. V lost 5 bases to trimming and J lost 5 bases; unmatched junction nucleotides: 7. Germline V gene lookup returns CDR1 SGHTA and CDR2 FQGNSA. The chain's CDR3 is CASSPDRGGTEAFF. Here the CDR3 DNA reads TGTGCCAGCAGCCCTGACAGGGGCGGGACTGAAGCTTTCTTT.

This sequence joins TRBV9 and TRBJ2-7; 7 nucleotides align to TRBD2. V was pared by 3 bases and J by 5 bases, with 11 bases of the junction left unmatched. Germline lookup yields CDR1 SGDLS and CDR2 YYNGEE. The length of the CDR3 is 15 residues. For the CDR3, the DNA is TGTGCCAGCAGCGAGGGGCTAGCGGAGTTTGACGAGCAGTACTTC. It is translated as CASSEGLAEFDEQYF.

The gene calls are TRBV19 and TRBJ1-1; TRBD1 agrees at 7 bases. After removal of 2 bases from V and 11 bases from J, the junction contained 5 bases not matched to a gene. CDR1 is LNHDA and CDR2 is SQIVND in the germline V gene (reference sequence). There are 12 residues in the CDR3. CDR3 coding DNA: TGTGCCAGTAGTATATTGGAGGGGGCGGCTTTCTTT. It codes for CASSILEGAAFF.

The rearrangement links TRBV4-1 to TRBJ2-1; 10 positions match TRBD2. V gave up 1 base and J gave up 9 bases; unmatched junction bases: 15. The CDR3 extends over 18 amino acids. Germline V CDR1 and CDR2: MGHRA, YSYEKL. CDR3 protein: CASSQGIGELAGYGEQFF. CDR3 nucleotide sequence: TGCGCCAGCAGCCAAGGGATAGGGGAACTAGCGGGATACGGTGAGCAGTTCTTC.

The V and J genes are TRBV11-3 and TRBJ2-7; D is possibly TRBD1 (5 bases). The V gene lost 5 bases and the J gene lost 2 bases, with 10 bases spanning the gap. The CDR3 length is 13 residues. Germline V gene sequence: CDR1 SGHNT, CDR2 YENEEA. DNA for the CDR3: TGTGCCAGCAGCCACGACAGCACCTACGAGCAGTACTTC. It specifies CASSHDSTYEQYF.

The rearrangement uses TRBV7-6 and TRBJ2-5; 7 bases are shared with TRBD2. With V trimmed by 5 bases and J by 2 bases, 8 bases remained unmatched. Germline values: CDR1 SGHVS, CDR2 FNYEAQ. CDR3 size: 15 residues. CDR3 DNA: TGTGCCAGCAGCACCCTCGGGGGGTCGCAAGAGACCCAGTACTTC. Amino acids: CASSTLGGSQETQYF.

This chain connects TRBV2 to TRBJ2-2; 9 nucleotides line up with TRBD1. After removal of 7 bases from V and 3 bases from J, the junction contained 6 bases not matched to a gene. The CDR3 is 15 residues long. CDR1 is SNHLY, CDR2 FYNNEI, per germline. Here the CDR3 DNA reads TGTGCCAGCAAATCGACAGGGGGAGACACCGGGGAGCTGTTTTTT. Its protein is CASKSTGGDTGELFF.

This sequence joins TRBV19 and TRBJ1-1; weak D call: TRBD1 (6 bases). Germline V gene data show CDR1 as LNHDA and CDR2 as SQIVND (reference sequence). Trimming removed 10 bases at V and 4 bases at J, with 25 bases between. The CDR3 has 16 residues. The CDR3 sequence is CATSGTHSSGGTEAFF. The DNA for the CDR3 is TGTGCCACTTCCGGGACACATAGTTCCGGCGGCACTGAAGCTTTCTTT. Full variable domain (missing parts from reference TRBV19 and TRBJ1-1): DGGITQSPKYLFRKEGQNVTLSCEQNLNHDAMYWYRQDPGQGLRLIYYSQIVNDFQKGDIAEGYSVSREKKESFPLTVTSAQKNPTAFYLCATSGTHSSGGTEAFFGQGTRLTVV.

The chain employs TRBV18 and TRBJ2-1, with 8 bases that match TRBD2. CDR3 size: 16 residues. CDR1 and CDR2 (germline): KGHSH, LQKENI. V trimming: 2 bases; J trimming: 6 bases; junction bases outside the gene matches: 9. CDR3 loop: CASSPGVAGSSNEQFF. The CDR3 DNA sequence: TGTGCCAGCTCACCAGGGGTAGCGGGATCTTCCAATGAGCAGTTCTTC.

This chain connects TRBV25-1 to TRBJ1-4; D gene unclear. V lost 5 bases and J lost 7, with 11 bases in between. The germline V gene encodes CDR1 MGHDK and CDR2 SYGVNS. This CDR3 has 13 residues. CDR3 DNA: TGTGCCAGCAGTCAAAATCCGCCTGAAAAACTGTTTTTT. This gives the protein CASSQNPPEKLFF.

This clone has at least ten counts. The rearrangement uses TRBV7-9 and TRBJ2-3; D is ambiguous. Germline V gene sequence: CDR1 SEHNR, CDR2 FQNEAQ (reference sequence). The CDR3 is made up of 12 amino acids. V was pared by 7 bases and J by 3 bases, with 8 bases between. CDR3 region: CASTPGTDTQYF. The CDR3 DNA reads as TGTGCCAGCACTCCAGGTACAGATACGCAGTATTTT.

The chain uses TRBV18 and TRBJ1-1, with TRBD1 identical over 7 bases. The length of the CDR3 is 15 residues. Germline V gene sequence: CDR1 KGHSH, CDR2 LQKENI. V lost 1 base and J lost 6; bases outside the gene matches: 8. CDR3 coding DNA: TGTGCCAGCTCACCACGGGGACAGATAGGCCCTGAAGCTTTCTTT. This gives the protein CASSPRGQIGPEAFF.

This clone was found once. The CDR3 is CSGGIIGSTEAFF. CDR3 coding DNA: TGCAGCGGTGGTATCATCGGGAGCACTGAAGCTTTCTTT. The chain joins TRBV29-1 to TRBJ1-1; D is ambiguous. CDR1 is SQVTM, CDR2 ANQGSEA, per germline. V dropped 7 bases and J dropped 4 bases, with 16 bases sitting between them. This CDR3 region has 13 residues.

The chain has TRBV19 and TRBJ1-5; 10 nucleotides match TRBD1. V shed 5 bases and J 4 bases; nucleotides not matched to a gene: 2. Germline lookup yields CDR1 LNHDA and CDR2 SQIVND (reference sequence). This CDR3 is built from 14 residues. CDR3 bases: TGTGCCAGTAGTTCGGACAGGGGGAATCAGCCCCAGCATTTT. Protein: CASSSDRGNQPQHF.

The V and J genes are TRBV3-1 (or the pseudogene TRBV3-2) and TRBJ2-1; D assignment may be TRBD1 or TRBD2 (7 bases each). The CDR3 runs to 13 residues. Germline V gene sequence: CDR1 LGHDT, CDR2 YNNKEL (reference sequence). V dropped 8 bases and J dropped 8 bases, with 16 bases sitting between them. The CDR3 bases are TGTGCCAGCCACTACAGGGGAGGGGATGAGCAGTTCTTC. It encodes CASHYRGGDEQFF.

V is TRBV19 and J is TRBJ1-5; D is possibly TRBD1 (6 bases). Per germline, CDR1 LNHDA and CDR2 SQIVND (reference sequence). The CDR3 loop spans 17 amino acids. Between the trimmed V and J ends, which lost 1 base and 0 bases, there was a span of 13 bases. CDR3 loop: CASSIARGPYSNQPQHF. The CDR3 DNA reads as TGTGCCAGTAGTATAGCCAGGGGCCCTTATAGCAATCAGCCCCAGCATTTT.

The gene calls are TRBV11-2 and TRBJ2-7; 8 positions agree with TRBD1. CDR1 and CDR2 from the germline V gene are SGHAT and FQNNGV. The CDR3 covers 15 residues. V was clipped by 2 bases and J by 3 bases; unmatched bases: 6. The CDR3 protein is CASSLIGTGIYEQYF. CDR3 DNA sequence: TGTGCCAGCAGCTTAATTGGGACAGGAATCTACGAGCAGTACTTC.

The rearrangement links TRBV24-1 to TRBJ2-7; D is undetermined. The CDR3 sequence is 16 residues long. The germline V gene encodes CDR1 KGHDR and CDR2 SFDVKD. Trimming left V 4 bases short and J 3 bases short, with 18 bases between. CDR3 nucleotide sequence: TGTGCCACCAGTGACCAGGACCCAGCGTCCGGCTACGAGCAGTACTTC. This codes for CATSDQDPASGYEQYF.